Listed below are T cell receptor beta chains from one sample, sequenced in a study of cytomegalovirus exposure and HLA in healthy donors. TCRdb's copy holds only in-frame clones and misses some; the assay was immunoSEQ multiplex PCR. The table has approximately 140,000 clones, about 80% seen once. Material: PBMCs. These TCRs come from a man between 35 and 55 years old in good health and CMV-seronegative. Each CDR3 is given with its conserved first and last residue. The D gene is left open where the match is weak. Expanded clones are given a class, and other clones once, few, many or no size at all.

CDR3: CASSLRLRYEQYF; DNA: TGCGCCAGCAGCCTTCGCCTCAGGTACGAGCAGTACTTC; J: TRBJ2-7; D: NA; size: NA; V: TRBV4-1
CDR3: CASSDRGRLYEQYF; DNA: TGTGCCAGCAGTGACAGGGGGCGGCTCTACGAGCAGTACTTC; J: TRBJ2-7; D: TRBD1; size: few; V: TRBV6-1
CDR3: CASSQESGRGDEQFF; DNA: TGCGCCAGCAGCCAAGAAAGCGGGAGAGGCGATGAGCAGTTCTTC; J: TRBJ2-1; D: TRBD2; size: NA; V: TRBV4-1
CDR3: CASMQTGTNQPQHF; DNA: TGTGCCAGCATGCAGACAGGCACCAATCAGCCCCAGCATTTT; J: TRBJ1-5; D: NA; size: NA; V: TRBV5-6
CDR3: CASSPGLSPYEQYF; DNA: TGTGCCAGCAGTCCGGGACTAAGCCCCTACGAGCAGTACTTC; J: TRBJ2-7; D: TRBD2; size: few; V: TRBV27
CDR3: CASSFGGQGAGEQYF; DNA: TGTGCCAGCAGTTTTGGGGGACAGGGGGCGGGCGAGCAGTACTTC; J: TRBJ2-7; D: TRBD1; size: NA; V: TRBV27
CDR3: CASSRTPQTGFTYEQYF; DNA: TGTGCCAGTAGTCGTACCCCTCAGACAGGGTTCACCTACGAGCAGTACTTC; J: TRBJ2-7; D: TRBD1; size: NA; V: TRBV19
CDR3: CASSQGGGNEKLFF; DNA: TGCGCCAGCAGCCAGGGGGGAGGGAATGAAAAACTGTTTTTT; J: TRBJ1-4; D: NA; size: NA; V: TRBV4-3
CDR3: CASRKTSGRSLLSYEQYF; DNA: TGTGCCAGCAGAAAAACTAGCGGGAGGTCTCTATTATCCTACGAGCAGTACTTC; J: TRBJ2-7; D: TRBD2; size: NA; V: TRBV28
CDR3: CASSLFESTDTQYF; DNA: TGTGCCAGCAGTTTATTCGAGAGCACAGATACGCAGTATTTT; J: TRBJ2-3; D: NA; size: NA; V: TRBV28
CDR3: CASSNRGGEQYF; DNA: TGTGCCAGCAGTAACAGGGGCGGGGAGCAGTACTTC; J: TRBJ2-7; D: TRBD1; size: NA; V: TRBV27
CDR3: CASSQVGQGRDEQYF; DNA: TGCGCCAGCAGCCAAGTTGGACAGGGTAGGGACGAGCAGTACTTC; J: TRBJ2-7; D: TRBD1; size: NA; V: TRBV4-1
CDR3: CASSVARAWPGLTTLGTDTQYF; DNA: TGTGCCAGCAGCGTAGCCAGGGCTTGGCCGGGACTCACGACCCTCGGCACAGATACGCAGTATTTT; J: TRBJ2-3; D: NA; size: NA; V: TRBV9
CDR3: CASNFQGAYTEAFF; DNA: TGTGCCAGCAACTTTCAGGGGGCCTACACTGAAGCTTTCTTT; J: TRBJ1-1; D: TRBD1; size: once; V: TRBV5-6
CDR3: CASSFGSNTGELFF; DNA: TGTGCCAGCAGCTTCGGGTCCAACACCGGGGAGCTGTTTTTT; J: TRBJ2-2; D: NA; size: NA; V: TRBV7-7
CDR3: CSSSAPGQPIYEQYF; DNA: TGTTCCAGCAGCGCTCCTGGGCAGCCCATCTACGAGCAGTACTTC; J: TRBJ2-7; D: NA; size: NA; V: TRBV7-9
CDR3: CASSLGADNQPQHF; DNA: TGTGCCAGCAGTTTGGGGGCAGACAATCAGCCCCAGCATTTT; J: TRBJ1-5; D: NA; size: NA; V: TRBV27
CDR3: CASSSYRGMVYEQYF; DNA: TGTGCCAGCAGCTCGTACAGGGGAATGGTCTACGAGCAGTACTTC; J: TRBJ2-7; D: TRBD1; size: NA; V: TRBV11-2
CDR3: CASSFLGGGPDYNEQFF; DNA: TGTGCCAGCAGTTTCCTAGGCGGGGGGCCCGATTACAATGAGCAGTTCTTC; J: TRBJ2-1; D: TRBD2; size: NA; V: TRBV27
CDR3: CASSQEAGLLYEQYF; DNA: TGCGCCAGCAGCCAAGAGGCAGGGCTTCTCTACGAGCAGTACTTC; J: TRBJ2-7; D: NA; size: NA; V: TRBV4-3
CDR3: CASSLIRTGGKDTQYF; DNA: TGTGCCAGTAGTTTAATAAGGACAGGGGGCAAAGATACGCAGTATTTT; J: TRBJ2-3; D: TRBD1; size: NA; V: TRBV19
CDR3: CASSQVGRTPSWDEQYF; DNA: TGTGCCAGCAGCCAAGTTGGCCGGACTCCTTCATGGGACGAGCAGTACTTC; J: TRBJ2-7; D: NA; size: few; V: TRBV14
CDR3: CASRSTGPAPLHF; DNA: TGTGCCAGCAGGTCGACAGGGCCTGCACCCCTCCACTTT; J: TRBJ1-6; D: TRBD1; size: NA; V: TRBV28
CDR3: CASSSTSGGPGDTQYF; DNA: TGTGCCAGCAGTTCAACTAGCGGGGGGCCGGGAGATACGCAGTATTTT; J: TRBJ2-3; D: TRBD2; size: NA; V: TRBV7-9
CDR3: CASSATGTGIYEQYF; DNA: TGTGCCAGCAGTGCAACCGGGACAGGAATCTACGAGCAGTACTTC; J: TRBJ2-7; D: TRBD1; size: NA; V: TRBV6-1
CDR3: CASSLLRVGGTRTEAFF; DNA: TGTGCCAGCTCTCTTCTCCGCGTGGGGGGAACAAGGACTGAAGCTTTCTTT; J: TRBJ1-1; D: NA; size: few; V: TRBV7-7
CDR3: CATSSGPPVSGNTIYF; DNA: TGTGCCACCAGCAGCGGTCCCCCGGTCTCTGGAAACACCATATATTTT; J: TRBJ1-3; D: NA; size: NA; V: TRBV15
CDR3: CASRSAGGGNQPQHF; DNA: TGTGCCAGCCGTTCTGCCGGGGGGGGAAATCAGCCCCAGCATTTT; J: TRBJ1-5; D: NA; size: NA; V: TRBV27
CDR3: CASSGHAGTGRHEQYF; DNA: TGTGCCAGCAGCGGCCACGCCGGGACAGGAAGACACGAGCAGTACTTC; J: TRBJ2-7; D: NA; size: few; V: TRBV21-1
CDR3: CASNRDRGSNTEAFF; DNA: TGCGCCAGCAACCGGGACAGGGGCTCGAACACTGAAGCTTTCTTT; J: TRBJ1-1; D: TRBD1; size: NA; V: TRBV5-1
CDR3: CASSAGGLKEETQYF; DNA: TGTGCCAGCAGCGCCGGCGGACTGAAGGAAGAGACCCAGTACTTC; J: TRBJ2-5; D: NA; size: NA; V: TRBV7-3
CDR3: CSVDGLAGYGDNEQFF; DNA: TGCAGCGTTGATGGGCTAGCGGGGTACGGCGACAATGAGCAGTTCTTC; J: TRBJ2-1; D: TRBD2; size: NA; V: TRBV29-1
CDR3: CASSPLNVGAQEKLFF; DNA: TGCGCCAGCAGCCCTCTTAACGTGGGGGCTCAGGAAAAACTGTTTTTT; J: TRBJ1-4; D: NA; size: NA; V: TRBV4-3
CDR3: CSVERTGYNEQFF; DNA: TGCAGCGTTGAGAGGACAGGGTACAATGAGCAGTTCTTC; J: TRBJ2-1; D: TRBD1; size: NA; V: TRBV29-1
CDR3: CSVEGGSGHEKLFF; DNA: TGCAGCGTTGAAGGGGGTTCGGGACACGAAAAACTGTTTTTT; J: TRBJ1-4; D: NA; size: once; V: TRBV29-1